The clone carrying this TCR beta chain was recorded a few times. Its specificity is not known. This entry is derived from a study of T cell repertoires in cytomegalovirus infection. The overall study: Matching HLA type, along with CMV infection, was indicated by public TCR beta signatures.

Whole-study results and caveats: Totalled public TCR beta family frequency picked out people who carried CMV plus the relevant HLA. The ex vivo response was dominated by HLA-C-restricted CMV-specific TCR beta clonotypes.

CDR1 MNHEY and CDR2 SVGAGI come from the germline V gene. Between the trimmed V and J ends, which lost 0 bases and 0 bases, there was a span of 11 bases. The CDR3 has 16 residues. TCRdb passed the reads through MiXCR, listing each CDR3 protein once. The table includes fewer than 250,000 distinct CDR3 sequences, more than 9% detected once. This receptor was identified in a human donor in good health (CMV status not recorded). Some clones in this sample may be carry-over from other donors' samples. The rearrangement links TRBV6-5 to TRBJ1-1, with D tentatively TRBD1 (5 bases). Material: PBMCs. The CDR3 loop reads CASSYSAGLMNTEAFF. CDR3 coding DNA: TGTGCCAGCAGTTACTCCGCGGGGCTGATGAACACTGAAGCTTTCTTT.